One T cell receptor beta chain is described in this entry. Per the authors' pipeline: Amplification of reference gene primers provided the estimated nucleated cell counts. TCRdb keeps only in-frame clones here, not all; method: immunoSEQ multiplex PCR. V, J and clone size reflect that table, while D and trimming were determined from the DNA. This table has fewer than 500,000 clones, approximately 90% appearing once. Germline CDR1 and CDR2: SGDLS and YYNGEE. V lost 3 bases to trimming and J lost 5 bases; unmatched junction nucleotides: 13. CDR3 length equals 16 residues. Participants reported their clinical history, and cohort assignment relied on those reports. The data stem from a study of blood T cell repertoires in COVID-19. Study overall: PBMCs, B-cell-depleted T cells, or T cells were the source of the cDNA or gDNA that made up the material.

Material: PBMCs or T cells enriched from blood (not recorded which). The sequence was obtained from a woman younger than 45 with acute COVID-19. The chain couples TRBV9 to TRBJ1-2; 7 bases are shared with TRBD1. CDR3 sequence reads: CASSAYPGQLFYGYTF. CDR3 in DNA: TGTGCCAGCAGCGCATACCCGGGACAGCTGTTTTATGGCTACACCTTC.